This passage covers 21 T cell receptor beta chains from one sample sequenced in a study of shared clonotypes between healthy human individuals. Terminally differentiated effector memory CD45RA+ cells were excluded by CCR7 positive selection of CD45RO-negative cells. Generated by immunoSEQ multiplex PCR, the TCRdb table keeps only in-frame clones and is missing some. The sample has 2 million or so clones, over 85% seen once. Sequenced: naive CD8+ T cells sorted from blood. The origin of the receptors is a man aged 18-30 years in good health.

V gene TRBV6-5 combines with J gene TRBJ2-5; D might be TRBD2 (6 bases). Germline V gene lookup returns CDR1 MNHEY and CDR2 SVGAGI. V shed 7 bases and J shed 1 base, with 13 bases lying between them. The CDR3 runs 14 residues. The CDR3 reads CASKISGSQETQYF. In DNA form, the CDR3 reads TGTGCCAGCAAGATTAGCGGCTCCCAAGAGACCCAGTACTTC.

The rearrangement links TRBV9 to TRBJ2-7, with 12 bases matching TRBD2. With 0 bases clipped from V and 1 base from J, the junction kept 5 bases outside the gene matches. Germline assignment: CDR1 SGDLS and CDR2 YYNGEE. The CDR3 contains 17 residues. DNA for the CDR3: TGTGCCAGCAGCGTAGACGGAACTAGCGGGGGGTCCTACGAGCAGTACTTC. It specifies CASSVDGTSGGSYEQYF.

The count of this clone is one. The chain links TRBV29-1 to TRBJ2-5; D gene uncertain. Germline-derived CDR1 and CDR2 are SQVTM and ANQGSEA. Trimming stripped 5 bases from V and 3 bases from J, with 7 bases between. This CDR3 is 11 amino acids long. This chain's CDR3 is CSVLLEETQYF. CDR3 nucleotides: TGCAGCGTTTTGCTAGAAGAGACCCAGTACTTC.

Here the CDR3 reads CASFEADEVAALNEQFF. In DNA form, the CDR3 reads TGCGCCAGTTTCGAGGCGGACGAGGTGGCCGCTCTCAATGAGCAGTTCTTC. J is TRBJ2-1 and V is TRBV10-2; no clear D. Trimming removed 9 bases at V and 6 bases at J, with 27 bases between. Per the germline V gene, CDR1 is WSHSY and CDR2 is SAAADI. The CDR3 is 17 amino acids.

The chain couples TRBV28 to TRBJ1-4, with 7 bases fitting TRBD1. V lost 5 bases, J lost 3 bases, and 3 bases stayed unmatched. CDR1 is MDHEN, CDR2 SYDVKM, per germline. The CDR3 is 14 residues long. CDR3 in amino acids: CASSPQGANEKLFF. Written as DNA, the CDR3 is TGTGCCAGCAGTCCCCAGGGGGCTAATGAAAAACTGTTTTTT.

The rearrangement links TRBV7-3 to TRBJ2-3; D possibly matches TRBD1 or TRBD2 (5 bases each). The CDR3 is made up of 15 amino acids. V lost 5 bases and J lost 0, with 12 bases in between. In germline, CDR1 is SGHTA, CDR2 FQGTGA. CDR3 nucleotide sequence: TGTGCCAGCAGCCTCGGGACGGTGAGCACAGATACGCAGTATTTT. Protein sequence: CASSLGTVSTDTQYF.

The chain recombines TRBV6-6 with TRBJ1-6, with 7 bases fitting TRBD1. V lost 8 bases, J lost 8 bases, and 12 bases stayed unmatched. This CDR3 has 15 amino acids. In germline, CDR1 is MNHNY, CDR2 SVGAGI (reference sequence). The CDR3 is CASFRPDRSDSPLHF. DNA of the CDR3: TGTGCCAGCTTCAGGCCGGACAGGTCGGATTCACCCCTCCACTTT.

V usage is TRBV9 and J usage is TRBJ1-5; D not resolved. With 7 bases removed from V and 7 bases from J, the gap between germline ends came to 9 bases. This CDR3 has 11 amino acids. Germline CDR1 reads SGDLS; CDR2 reads YYNGEE. The CDR3 reads CASGVEQPQHF. The CDR3 DNA is TGTGCCAGCGGGGTTGAGCAGCCCCAGCATTTT.

The chain links TRBV4-1 to TRBJ1-3; 8 nucleotides agree with TRBD1. Germline V CDR1 and CDR2: MGHRA, YSYEKL. This CDR3 has 15 amino acids. After removal of 2 bases from V and 4 bases from J, the junction contained 4 bases not matched to a gene. The chain's CDR3 is CASSQQGATGNTIYF. The CDR3 DNA reads TGCGCCAGCAGCCAACAGGGGGCGACAGGAAACACCATATATTTT.

The chain is built from TRBV5-1 and TRBJ2-1; perhaps TRBD1 as D (5 bases). V was clipped by 4 bases and J by 1 base, with 18 bases between them. The length of the CDR3 is 17 residues. Germline V lookup: CDR1 SGHRS, CDR2 YFSETQ. The CDR3 bases are TGCGCCAGCAGCCCGCACGGGTCCAGGGCATCCTACAATGAGCAGTTCTTC. The encoded protein is CASSPHGSRASYNEQFF.

The genes are TRBV5-4 and TRBJ2-1, with TRBD1 matching over 8 bases. The CDR3 length is 13 residues. V was clipped by 4 bases and J by 7 bases; unmatched bases: 4. Germline CDR1 is SGHNT and CDR2 is YYREEE (reference sequence). CDR3 DNA: TGTGCCAGCAGCCCGAGGACAGGGAATGAGCAGTTCTTC. It specifies CASSPRTGNEQFF. The full variable domain, in which reference TRBV5-4 and TRBJ2-1 provide the parts outside the CDR3, is ETGVTQSPTHLIKTRGQQVTLRCSSQSGHNTVSWYQQALGQGPQFIFQYYREEENGRGNFPPRFSGLQFPNYSSELNVNALELDDSALYLCASSPRTGNEQFFGPGTRLTVL.

The chain joins TRBV29-1 to TRBJ1-2, with a tentative D call TRBD1 (5 bases). The CDR3 is 11 amino acids. Germline V gene sequence: CDR1 SQVTM, CDR2 ANQGSEA. Trimming removed 4 bases at V and 8 bases at J, with 11 bases between. The CDR3 region is CSVVAGLGYTF. In nucleotides, the CDR3 is TGCAGCGTTGTGGCAGGGCTCGGCTACACCTTC.

The rearrangement joins TRBV7-9 to TRBJ2-1; D is possibly TRBD2 (6 bases). This CDR3 has 17 amino acids. CDR1 is SEHNR, CDR2 FQNEAQ, per germline (reference sequence). V lost 0 bases and J 2 bases, leaving 14 bases between the germline ends. CDR3 loop: CASSLAHLAVPYNEQFF. The CDR3 DNA is TGTGCCAGCAGCTTAGCGCATTTAGCGGTACCCTACAATGAGCAGTTCTTC.

CDR3 sequence reads: CAISESIDTGPYEQYF. As DNA, the CDR3 is TGTGCCATCAGTGAGTCTATCGACACAGGTCCCTACGAGCAGTACTTC. V usage is TRBV10-3 and J usage is TRBJ2-7, with TRBD1 as a possible D gene (5 bases). V lost 0 bases and J lost 2, with 14 bases in between. Germline V gene data show CDR1 as ENHRY and CDR2 as SYGVKD. This CDR3 spans 16 amino acids.

The chain combines TRBV9 with TRBJ2-7; possible D gene TRBD1, 6 bases. CDR1 SGDLS and CDR2 YYNGEE come from the germline V gene. V dropped 4 bases and J dropped 2 bases, with 16 bases sitting between them. CDR3 size: 15 residues. CDR3: CASSPGDTGPYEQYF. CDR3 nucleotides: TGTGCCAGCAGCCCTGGGGACACGGGGCCCTACGAGCAGTACTTC.

The chain joins TRBV5-6 to TRBJ2-7; maybe TRBD2 (5 bases). The germline gives CDR1 SGHDT, CDR2 YYEEEE. V lost 2 bases, J lost 3 bases, and 12 bases lay in between. The CDR3 spans 14 residues. CDR3 coding DNA: TGTGCCAGCAGCTTCCTAGCTGAGATCTACGAGCAGTACTTC. Its protein is CASSFLAEIYEQYF.

The gene calls are TRBV2 and TRBJ1-4; TRBD1 agrees at 7 bases. The CDR3 spans 13 residues. The germline CDR1 and CDR2 sequences are SNHLY and FYNNEI. The V and J ends lost 8 bases and 3 bases, in that order; junction bases with no gene match: 3. The CDR3 DNA reads as TGTGCCAGCGAGGGACAGTCTAATGAAAAACTGTTTTTT. Translation gives CASEGQSNEKLFF.

The chain carries TRBV14 and TRBJ2-2; D not certain. CDR1 is SGHDN and CDR2 is FVKESK in the germline V gene. Trimming stripped 6 bases from V and 5 bases from J, with 10 bases between. The CDR3 spans 13 residues. CDR3 nucleotide sequence: TGTGCCAGCAGTCCTGGGCTAACCGGGGAGCTGTTTTTT. It is translated as CASSPGLTGELFF.

The rearrangement uses TRBV9 and TRBJ1-2; maybe TRBD1 (6 bases). CDR3 size: 15 residues. Trimming removed 0 bases from V and 5 bases from J, with 14 bases in between. CDR1 and CDR2 (germline): SGDLS, YYNGEE. For the CDR3, the DNA is TGTGCCAGCAGCGTAGGGTCAGGGGAGCAGTATGGCTACACCTTC. Residues: CASSVGSGEQYGYTF.

CDR3 loop: CASSPAGEWFEQFF. In DNA form, the CDR3 reads TGTGCCAGCAGCCCAGCGGGGGAATGGTTTGAGCAGTTCTTC. The chain couples TRBV27 to TRBJ2-1, with 8 nucleotides matching TRBD2. Germline V gene lookup returns CDR1 MNHEY and CDR2 SMNVEV (reference sequence). V lost 6 bases, J lost 9 bases, and 10 bases stayed unmatched. The CDR3 contains 14 residues.

The chain recombines TRBV5-1 with TRBJ1-1, with D possibly TRBD1 on 5 matching bases. The CDR3 is made up of 16 amino acids. Germline loops: CDR1 SGHRS, CDR2 YFSETQ. With 3 bases removed from V and 3 bases from J, the gap between germline ends came to 18 bases. CDR3 region: CASSSHGGERYTEAFF. DNA for the CDR3: TGCGCCAGCAGCTCACACGGAGGGGAGAGGTACACTGAAGCTTTCTTT.